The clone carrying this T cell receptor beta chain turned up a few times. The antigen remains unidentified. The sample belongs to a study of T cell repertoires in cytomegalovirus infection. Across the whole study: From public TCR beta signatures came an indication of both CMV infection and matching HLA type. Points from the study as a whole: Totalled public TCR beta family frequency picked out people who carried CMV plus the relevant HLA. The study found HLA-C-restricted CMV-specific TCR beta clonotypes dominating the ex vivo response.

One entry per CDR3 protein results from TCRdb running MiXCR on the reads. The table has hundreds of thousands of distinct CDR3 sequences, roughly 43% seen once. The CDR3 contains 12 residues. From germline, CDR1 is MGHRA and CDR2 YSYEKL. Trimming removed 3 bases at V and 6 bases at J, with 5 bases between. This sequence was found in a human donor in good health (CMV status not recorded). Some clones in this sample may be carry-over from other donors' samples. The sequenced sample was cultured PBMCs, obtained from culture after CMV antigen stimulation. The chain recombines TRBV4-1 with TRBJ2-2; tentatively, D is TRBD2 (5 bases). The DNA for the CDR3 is TGCGCCAGCAGCCAGAGGGCCGGGGAGCTGTTTTTT. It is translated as CASSQRAGELFF.